The 5 T cell receptor beta chains reported below all come from one sample, sequenced in a study of vaccination and CD4 T cells after COVID-19. Treatment of the sample: roughly 10-day PBMC culture with coronavirus spike peptide pools or control peptides (ViraFEST assay). These receptors have no known antigen. An Oncomine TCR Beta short-read assay was used to sequence the DNA from cultured CD4+ T cells. A single record per CDR3 protein comes from TCRdb applying MiXCR to the PCR reads. Altogether some 21,000 distinct CDR3 sequences are present, roughly half being singletons, with the ten largest covering about 9.4%. The sample taken for sequencing was CD4+ T cells from blood, cultured in vitro. All receptors come from a human donor who had recovered from COVID-19.

This clonotype was detected only a few times. J is TRBJ1-3 and V is TRBV18; D unclear. CDR3 length: 14 amino acids. Germline CDR1 KGHSH, CDR2 LQKENI. The ends were cut back, 2 bases at V and 0 bases at J, with 5 bases in the middle. The chain's CDR3 is CASSPDNSGNTIYF. The CDR3, as DNA: TGTGCCAGCTCACCAGACAACTCTGGAAACACCATATATTTT.

J is TRBJ2-7 and V is TRBV19, with TRBD1 identical over 12 bases. The V gene's germline CDR1 is LNHDA and CDR2 SQIVND (reference sequence). V lost 5 bases, J lost 6 bases, and 14 bases stayed unmatched. CDR3 length: 17 amino acids. CDR3 in DNA: TGTGCCAGTAGTCCGCGGAAGGGGACAGGGGGCGCGGGCGAGCAGTACTTC. Amino acid sequence: CASSPRKGTGGAGEQYF. The variable domain in full, completed from reference TRBV19 and TRBJ2-7, reads DGGITQSPKYLFRKEGQNVTLSCEQNLNHDAMYWYRQDPGQGLRLIYYSQIVNDFQKGDIAEGYSVSREKKESFPLTVTSAQKNPTAFYLCASSPRKGTGGAGEQYFGPGTRLTVT.

The chain couples TRBV20-1 to TRBJ2-7; D is unclear. Trimming pared 7 bases from V and 0 bases from J, leaving 10 bases between. This CDR3 has 12 residues. In germline, CDR1 is DFQATT, CDR2 SNEGSKA (reference sequence). This chain's CDR3 is CSVGGNSYEQYF. CDR3 in DNA: TGCAGTGTCGGCGGAAACTCCTACGAGCAGTACTTC.

The chain carries TRBV25-1 and TRBJ1-3; D is undetermined. V gave up 5 bases and J gave up 0 bases, with 20 bases separating them. CDR1 MGHDK and CDR2 SYGVNS come from the germline V gene. The CDR3 totals 18 residues. The CDR3 protein is CASSPMTFDRNSGNTIYF. The CDR3 region has the DNA TGTGCCAGCAGTCCTATGACCTTCGACCGCAACTCTGGAAACACCATATATTTT.

This clonotype was counted a few times. This rearrangement joins TRBV20-1 to TRBJ2-3; D ambiguous. Germline V gives CDR1 DFQATT, CDR2 SNEGSKA (reference sequence). Trimming left V 1 base short and J 9 bases short, with 14 bases between. The length of the CDR3 is 13 residues. CDR3: CSARVWDTETQYF. The CDR3 DNA is TGCAGTGCTAGAGTATGGGATACTGAGACGCAGTATTTT.